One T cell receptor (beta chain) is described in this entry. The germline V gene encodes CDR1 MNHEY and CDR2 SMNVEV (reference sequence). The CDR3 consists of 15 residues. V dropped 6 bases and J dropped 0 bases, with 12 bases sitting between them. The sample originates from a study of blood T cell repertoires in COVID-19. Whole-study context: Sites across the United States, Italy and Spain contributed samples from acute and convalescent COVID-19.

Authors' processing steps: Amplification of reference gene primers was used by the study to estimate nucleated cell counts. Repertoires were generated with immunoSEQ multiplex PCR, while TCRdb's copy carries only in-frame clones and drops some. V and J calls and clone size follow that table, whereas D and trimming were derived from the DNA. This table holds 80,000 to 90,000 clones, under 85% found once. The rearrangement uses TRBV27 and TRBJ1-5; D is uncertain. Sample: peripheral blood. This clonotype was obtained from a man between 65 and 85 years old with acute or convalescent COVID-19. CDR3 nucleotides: TGTGCCAGCAGCCCGGGGAGCTATAGCAATCAGCCCCAGCATTTT. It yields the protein CASSPGSYSNQPQHF.